These 19 T cell receptor beta chains share one sample of origin, sequenced in a study of PD-L1 blockade in urothelial cancer. Generated by immunoSEQ multiplex PCR, the TCRdb table keeps only in-frame clones and is missing some. The sample consists of tens of thousands of clones, roughly 82% of them appearing once. The source was PBMCs, collected around atezolizumab (anti-PD-L1) treatment. The source of these receptors is a man aged 65 to 79 with urothelial cancer.

This clone was counted only a few times. V usage is TRBV11-2 and J usage is TRBJ2-1; a possible D gene is TRBD1 (6 bases). The CDR3 has 13 residues. The germline CDR1 and CDR2 sequences are SGHAT and FQNNGV. Trimming stripped 7 bases from V and 4 bases from J, with 11 bases between. The CDR3 DNA follows: TGTGCCAGCAACCACGGACAGTACAATGAGCAGTTCTTC. Translating it yields CASNHGQYNEQFF.

The J gene is TRBJ1-2, the V gene TRBV2; 7 bases map to TRBD1. V lost 6 bases and J lost 4; bases outside the gene matches: 2. The CDR3 length is 12 residues. Germline CDR1 SNHLY, CDR2 FYNNEI. For the CDR3, the DNA is TGTGCCAGCAGGTCAGGGGGCTATGGCTACACCTTC. Its protein product is CASRSGGYGYTF.

This clone was detected a few times. V and J are TRBV2 and TRBJ1-2; 7 positions agree with TRBD1. The CDR3 runs 15 residues. V dropped 6 bases and J dropped 0; count of bases not matched to a gene: 7. Germline values: CDR1 SNHLY, CDR2 FYNNEI. CDR3 bases: TGTGCCAGCAGGACCGGGACAGCACCTAACTATGGCTACACCTTC. Protein sequence: CASRTGTAPNYGYTF.

The chain links TRBV30 to TRBJ1-5; D uncertain. Trimming pared 2 bases from V and 11 bases from J, leaving 19 bases between. Germline CDR1 is GTSNPN and CDR2 is SVGIG (reference sequence). The CDR3 length is 14 residues. For the CDR3, the DNA is TGTGCCTGGAGTTTGCGCCAGTTCGGGTCAGCCCAGCATTTT. Encoded protein: CAWSLRQFGSAQHF.

The chain carries TRBV5-6 and TRBJ2-2; a possible D gene is TRBD2 (6 bases). CDR1 and CDR2 (germline): SGHDT, YYEEEE. The CDR3 totals 14 residues. V was trimmed by 5 bases and J by 3 bases, leaving 11 bases between them. The CDR3 DNA is TGTGCCAGCAGGCGGGGAGAGTACACCGGGGAGCTGTTTTTT. Its translation is CASRRGEYTGELFF.

This chain joins TRBV4-3 and TRBJ1-3, with 8 bases fitting TRBD1. J lost 6 bases, V lost 4 bases, and 8 bases had no gene match. Germline lookup yields CDR1 LGHNA and CDR2 YSLEER. The CDR3 has 15 residues. The CDR3 loop reads CASSRLTGGENTIYF. The CDR3 DNA reads as TGCGCCAGCAGCCGCCTAACAGGGGGAGAAAACACCATATATTTT.

In this sample, this clone turned up a few times. CDR3 residues: CASSLLDPAQQFF. The CDR3 DNA is TGTGCCAGCAGTTTATTGGATCCAGCGCAGCAGTTCTTC. V and J are TRBV28 and TRBJ2-1; no clear D. The V gene lost 1 base and the J gene lost 11 bases, with 12 bases spanning the gap. The CDR3 is 13 amino acids. CDR1 and CDR2 from the germline V gene are MDHEN and SYDVKM. Together with reference TRBV28 and TRBJ2-1, the CDR3 gives the full variable domain: DVKVTQSSRYLVKRTGEKVFLECVQDMDHENMFWYRQDPGLGLRLIYFSYDVKMKEKGDIPEGYSVSREKKERFSLILESASTNQTSMYLCASSLLDPAQQFFGPGTRLTVL.

V is TRBV30 and J is TRBJ2-3; 8 bases are shared with TRBD2. This CDR3 comprises 16 residues. With V trimmed by 0 bases and J by 6 bases, 11 bases remained unmatched. Germline-derived CDR1 and CDR2 are GTSNPN and SVGIG (reference sequence). The CDR3 protein is CAWSVVAGGPGDTQYF. CDR3 coding DNA: TGTGCCTGGAGTGTGGTGGCGGGGGGCCCCGGGGATACGCAGTATTTT.

The chain recombines TRBV11-3 with TRBJ2-2; D might be TRBD2 (6 bases). The CDR3 spans 14 residues. Germline loops: CDR1 SGHNT, CDR2 YENEEA. V was pared by 6 bases and J by 2 bases, with 10 bases between. The CDR3 spells CASRRDSNTGELFF. For the CDR3, the DNA is TGTGCCAGCAGGAGGGACTCAAACACCGGGGAGCTGTTTTTT.

V is TRBV19 and J is TRBJ1-1; 7 bases align to TRBD1. V lost 6 bases, J lost 1 base, and 8 bases stayed unmatched. The CDR3 has 15 amino acids. Germline assignment: CDR1 LNHDA and CDR2 SQIVND (reference sequence). The CDR3: CASSATGARNTEAFF. Written as DNA, the CDR3 is TGTGCCAGTAGCGCAACAGGGGCGAGGAACACTGAAGCTTTCTTT.

The chain carries TRBV4-3 and TRBJ1-2, with TRBD1 matching over 7 bases. Trimming cost V 3 bases and J 0 bases; bases outside gene matches: 10. CDR3 size: 17 residues. The germline V gene has CDR1 LGHNA and CDR2 YSLEER. The CDR3 DNA reads as TGCGCCAGCAGCCAGAGCAATACCGGGACAGCTAACTATGGCTACACCTTC. It yields the protein CASSQSNTGTANYGYTF.

V is TRBV11-2 and J is TRBJ2-1; D is unresolved. The CDR3 runs to 15 residues. V was shortened by 4 bases and J by 0 bases, with 10 bases between the two germline ends. Per germline, CDR1 SGHAT and CDR2 FQNNGV. The CDR3 nucleotides read TGTGCCAGCAGCTACCTCCTGAGCTCCTACAATGAGCAGTTCTTC. Its translation: CASSYLLSSYNEQFF. The entire variable domain, with the rest obtained from reference TRBV11-2 and TRBJ2-1, is as follows: EAGVAQSPRYKIIEKRQSVAFWCNPISGHATLYWYQQILGQGPKLLIQFQNNGVVDDSQLPKDRFSAERLKGVDSTLKIQPAKLEDSAVYLCASSYLLSSYNEQFFGPGTRLTVL.

This chain links TRBV30 with TRBJ2-2, with TRBD1 identical over 8 bases. CDR1 and CDR2 from the germline V gene are GTSNPN and SVGIG (reference sequence). The CDR3 has 13 amino acids. V shed 5 bases, J shed 6 bases, and the junction held 5 bases outside the gene matches. CDR3 coding DNA: TGTGCCTGGGGACAGGGAAGATCCGGGGAGCTGTTTTTT. This sequence encodes CAWGQGRSGELFF.

The rearrangement links TRBV4-3 to TRBJ2-1; 9 bases are shared with TRBD2. The CDR3 is made up of 15 amino acids. The V gene end was trimmed by 0 bases and the J gene end by 6 bases; junction bases not matched to a gene: 3. In germline, CDR1 is LGHNA, CDR2 YSLEER. The CDR3 nucleotides read TGCGCCAGCAGCCAAGATGAACTAGCGGGCAATGAGCAGTTCTTC. It codes for CASSQDELAGNEQFF.

This chain connects TRBV14 to TRBJ2-7; 13 bases are a match to TRBD2. This CDR3 spans 15 amino acids. Germline-derived CDR1 and CDR2 are SGHDN and FVKESK. The J segment lost 6 bases and the V segment lost 4 bases, leaving 6 bases of the junction unmatched. The CDR3 DNA is TGTGCCAGCAGCCGAGGACTAGCGGGAGTCGGCGAGCAGTACTTC. Its protein product is CASSRGLAGVGEQYF.

The chain recombines TRBV5-6 with TRBJ2-4, with D hard to call. Germline-derived CDR1 and CDR2 are SGHDT and YYEEEE. Trimming left V 4 bases short and J 3 bases short, with 11 bases between. This CDR3 is 14 amino acids long. CDR3: CASSPSTSKNIQYF. DNA for the CDR3: TGTGCCAGCAGCCCGTCGACAAGCAAAAACATTCAGTACTTC.

This chain links TRBV5-4 with TRBJ2-5; 8 positions match TRBD2. There are 17 residues in the CDR3. Germline CDR1 SGHNT, CDR2 YYREEE (reference sequence). J was trimmed by 2 bases and V by 2 bases; bases with no gene match: 11. The CDR3 DNA is TGTGCCAGCAGCTTTGTGGGGGGCGGGGGGATGCAAGAGACCCAGTACTTC. As protein: CASSFVGGGGMQETQYF.

The V call is TRBV10-3, the J call TRBJ2-3; 13 bases match TRBD2. With 1 base clipped from V and 2 bases from J, the junction kept 3 bases outside the gene matches. This CDR3 is 17 amino acids long. Germline V CDR1 and CDR2: ENHRY, SYGVKD. CDR3 DNA sequence: TGTGCCATCAGTGAGTTGGGACTAGCGGGAAACACAGATACGCAGTATTTT. This sequence encodes CAISELGLAGNTDTQYF.

The chain uses TRBV4-1 and TRBJ2-1; D gene ambiguous. The CDR3 runs to 15 residues. V gave up 2 bases and J gave up 2 bases, with 10 bases separating them. From germline, CDR1 is MGHRA and CDR2 YSYEKL. The CDR3 is CASSQPPATYNEQFF. CDR3 sequence (DNA): TGCGCCAGCAGCCAACCCCCAGCGACCTACAATGAGCAGTTCTTC.